The text below deals with one T cell receptor beta chain. In the study's own analysis: Amplification from reference gene primers served as the basis for estimated nucleated cell counts. The data were produced by immunoSEQ multiplex PCR, yet TCRdb's version contains in-frame clones alone and is incomplete. That table gives V, J and clone size, and the DNA gave D and trimming. The data show some 460,000 clones, with around 89% seen just once and 4% to 5.5% held by the top ten. Germline CDR1 and CDR2: SGDLS and YYNGEE. This CDR3 has 16 residues. Trimming removed 3 bases from V and 4 bases from J; junction bases left unmatched: 7. The data were obtained in a study of blood T cell repertoires in COVID-19. Looking at the study overall: The samples span acute and convalescent COVID-19 from the United States, Italy and Spain. T cells, B-cell-depleted T cells, or PBMCs provided the cDNA or gDNA that served as material.

The sample comprised peripheral blood. The rearrangement links TRBV9 to TRBJ1-4; 9 bases align to TRBD1. This TCR derives from a woman in her 30s with acute or convalescent COVID-19. The CDR3 DNA reads as TGTGCCAGCAGCGACTCCGGACAGGGGATTAATGAAAAACTGTTTTTT. Residues: CASSDSGQGINEKLFF.